These T cell receptor beta chains were read from a single sample in a study of cytomegalovirus exposure and HLA in healthy donors. Method: immunoSEQ multiplex PCR; TCRdb's copy keeps in-frame clones and lacks some. The table shows 180,000 or so clones, with 80% occurring only once. Specimen: PBMCs. All receptors derive from a girl aged 5-17 years in good health and CMV-seropositive. CDR3s include the opening cysteine and the closing phenylalanine or tryptophan.

V gene: TRBV4-1; J gene: TRBJ2-7; CDR3 protein: CASSPHGLAGDEQYF
V gene: TRBV5-1; J gene: TRBJ2-5; CDR3 protein: CASSQNRGLAQETQYF
V gene: TRBV4-1; J gene: TRBJ2-1; CDR3 protein: CASSSSGLRNEQFF
V gene: TRBV19; J gene: TRBJ2-5; CDR3 protein: CASSTRQGRFTHQETQYF
V gene: TRBV28; J gene: TRBJ1-4; CDR3 protein: CASSQPTGISEKLFF
V gene: TRBV9; J gene: TRBJ2-1; CDR3 protein: CASSDGQVYNEQFF
V gene: TRBV7-2; J gene: TRBJ1-2; CDR3 protein: CASSERQGAGGYTF
V gene: TRBV30; J gene: TRBJ2-7; CDR3 protein: CAWSWGRGSYEQYF
V gene: TRBV27; J gene: TRBJ1-3; CDR3 protein: CASSPRTGRNTIYF
V gene: TRBV5-5; J gene: TRBJ2-1; CDR3 protein: CASSEQGNEQFF
V gene: TRBV5-5; J gene: TRBJ1-4; CDR3 protein: CASSFQEKLFF
V gene: TRBV5-1; J gene: TRBJ2-3; CDR3 protein: CASSLVLAGSTDTQYF
V gene: TRBV30; J gene: TRBJ2-1; CDR3 protein: CAWSVGGSSYNEQFF
V gene: TRBV7-2; J gene: TRBJ2-1; CDR3 protein: CASSGSIAGGSFNEQFF
V gene: TRBV30; J gene: TRBJ1-5; CDR3 protein: CAWSVSGNQPQHF
V gene: TRBV7-6; J gene: TRBJ2-2; CDR3 protein: CASSLRETVTGELFF
V gene: TRBV29-1; J gene: TRBJ2-7; CDR3 protein: CSAGTGSYEQYF
V gene: TRBV11-3; J gene: TRBJ2-1; CDR3 protein: CASSLEGGLAPYNEQFF
V gene: TRBV5-8; J gene: TRBJ1-5; CDR3 protein: CASSLRGISNQPQHF
V gene: TRBV30; J gene: TRBJ2-3; CDR3 protein: CAWSRADTQYF
V gene: TRBV29-1; J gene: TRBJ1-2; CDR3 protein: CSAQVNYGYTF
V gene: TRBV9; J gene: TRBJ2-3; CDR3 protein: CASSARQGTSTDTQYF
V gene: TRBV15; J gene: TRBJ2-3; CDR3 protein: CATSSNGGDTQYF
V gene: TRBV9; J gene: TRBJ2-7; CDR3 protein: CASSAGQLSSYEQYF
V gene: TRBV5-4; J gene: TRBJ2-1; CDR3 protein: CASSLAPTGVRNNEQFF
V gene: TRBV6-6; J gene: TRBJ1-2; CDR3 protein: CASSYNQGLLYGYTF